Detailed here is one TCR beta chain. Its antigen is not identified. These data originate in a study of vaccination effects on CD4 cells after COVID-19. On the study more broadly: Two convalescent pre-vaccine samples were taken 142 and 148 days post-diagnosis. The study, taken as a whole, reports: Spike-reactive clones detected post-vaccine in convalescents consisted mainly of new vaccine-induced clones.

The culture ran for roughly ten days before CD4+ T cells were isolated. Confirmation by PCR established that the person had SARS-CoV-2 infection between March and December 2020. IL-2 medium was substituted for half the medium on days 3 and 7. Sequencing was performed with immunoSEQ multiplex PCR; in TCRdb, only in-frame clones are kept and a portion is missing. The sample includes approximately 45,000 clones, approximately 81% of them seen just once. The germline CDR1 and CDR2 sequences are SEHNR and FQNEAQ (reference sequence). V dropped 5 bases and J dropped 6; count of bases not matched to a gene: 10. CDR3 length: 15 residues.

This TCR came from a human donor who had a prior SARS-CoV-2 infection. The V call is TRBV7-9, the J call TRBJ1-2; 9 positions match TRBD1. The sample consisted of CD4+ T cells from PBMCs cultured without peptide, taken before COVID-19 vaccination. The CDR3 reads CASSDYRGLGDGYTF. Written as DNA, the CDR3 is TGTGCCAGCAGCGATTACAGGGGGCTTGGTGATGGCTACACCTTC.